This record covers a single T cell receptor beta chain. The antigen is undetermined. The data were obtained in a study of graft-versus-host responses after intestinal transplantation. Overall study: Grafts that recipients had were multivisceral, liver-intestinal, or isolated intestinal transplants. The whole recipient group had anti-thymocyte globulin induction followed by tacrolimus and steroids for two to three years. The study, taken as a whole, reports: Present in recipient marrow, GvH clones included some that appeared first in ileum or blood.

CDR1 is SGHDN, CDR2 FVKESK, per germline. V lost 3 bases and J lost 4, with 10 bases in between. The CDR3 covers 14 residues. The table came from immunoSEQ multiplex PCR; TCRdb's copy has only in-frame clones and leaves some out. The data show some 45,000 clones, about 91% seen once. The V call is TRBV14, the J call TRBJ2-1, with D hard to call. Here the sequenced sample was PBMCs, taken 524 days after transplant. The receptor's source is a human patient who received an intestinal transplant, so some T cells may come from the graft donor. The CDR3 DNA follows: TGTGCCAGCAGCCAGCTCACGGAGTACAATGAGCAGTTCTTC. As protein: CASSQLTEYNEQFF.